This is a list of T cell receptor beta chains from one sample in a study of blood T cell repertoires in COVID-19. TCRdb's table, derived via immunoSEQ multiplex PCR, lists solely in-frame clones and lacks some. Of about 160,000 clones listed, roughly 93% are singletons. The sequenced material came from peripheral blood. The receptors shown here come from a woman between 55 and 75 years old with COVID-19, enrolled during active disease. Each CDR3 is given with its conserved first and last residue. A D gene is named only where the DNA matches it firmly. Some rows have no size entry. The others give once, few or many, or a class for an expanded clone.

J,V,size,D,CDR3,DNA
TRBJ2-1,TRBV6-2/TRBV6-3,.,TRBD1,CASSYSRTGALRNEQFF,TGTGCCAGCAGTTACTCGAGGACAGGGGCCCTCCGTAATGAGCAGTTCTTC
TRBJ1-5,TRBV15,.,.,CATSEDTGSVQPQHF,TGTGCCACCAGTGAGGATACAGGGTCCGTTCAGCCCCAGCATTTT
TRBJ1-2,TRBV29-1,.,.,CSVDESFHRYTF,TGCAGCGTTGATGAAAGCTTTCATCGCTACACCTTC
TRBJ1-2,TRBV6-5,.,.,CASSSLGQIYGYTF,TGTGCCAGCAGTTCTCTTGGGCAGATCTATGGCTACACCTTC
TRBJ1-4,TRBV18,.,.,CASSPRRGVEEKLFF,TGTGCCAGCTCACCACGGAGGGGCGTGGAGGAAAAACTGTTTTTT
TRBJ1-4,TRBV11-2,.,TRBD1,CASSLTYGQGGEKLFF,TGTGCCAGCAGCTTAACCTACGGACAGGGAGGTGAAAAACTGTTTTTT
TRBJ2-1,TRBV18,.,TRBD2,CASRGLVDNEQFF,TGTGCCAGCCGGGGACTAGTTGACAATGAGCAGTTCTTC
TRBJ1-1,TRBV12-3/TRBV12-4,once,TRBD1,CASRKTGYTEAFF,TGTGCCAGCAGAAAGACAGGGTACACTGAAGCTTTCTTT
TRBJ1-2,TRBV7-6,.,TRBD1,CASSLVIGGGQSPNYGYTF,TGTGCCAGCAGCTTAGTAATTGGTGGGGGACAGTCTCCTAACTATGGCTACACCTTC
TRBJ2-4,TRBV25-1,.,TRBD1,CASSGDRYTTFTNIQYF,TGTGCCAGCAGTGGGGACAGATATACTACGTTCACAAACATTCAGTACTTC
TRBJ1-5,TRBV18,once,TRBD1,CASSPDRGNNQPQHF,TGTGCCAGCTCACCCGACAGGGGGAACAATCAGCCCCAGCATTTT
TRBJ2-1,TRBV2,.,.,CARRQESYNEQFF,TGTGCCAGACGACAGGAGTCCTACAATGAGCAGTTCTTC
TRBJ1-3,TRBV7-3,.,TRBD1,CASSLTPGQASSSGNTIYF,TGTGCCAGCAGCTTAACGCCGGGACAGGCCTCCAGCTCTGGAAACACCATATATTTT
TRBJ1-2,TRBV7-9,.,.,CASSPTSGNYGYTF,TGTGCCAGCAGCCCCACCTCGGGGAACTATGGCTACACCTTC
TRBJ1-3,TRBV5-1,.,.,CASSQGGTGNTIYF,TGCGCCAGCAGTCAGGGTGGTACTGGAAACACCATATATTTT
TRBJ1-5,TRBV19,.,TRBD1,CATDRGRASHQPQHF,TGTGCCACCGACAGGGGCAGGGCATCGCATCAGCCCCAGCATTTT
TRBJ2-2,TRBV7-9,few,.,CASSLWYGVGNTGELFF,TGTGCCAGCAGCTTGTGGTACGGGGTCGGGAACACCGGGGAGCTGTTTTTT
TRBJ1-5,TRBV7-2,.,TRBD1,CASSGQVNQPQHF,TGTGCCAGCAGCGGACAGGTCAATCAGCCCCAGCATTTT
TRBJ1-6,TRBV3-1/TRBV3-2,.,.,CASSQDHTPLHF,TGTGCCAGCAGCCAAGATCACACACCCCTCCACTTT
TRBJ1-6,TRBV9,.,.,CASSQLTSPLHF,TGTGCCAGCAGCCAACTAACTTCACCCCTCCACTTT
TRBJ2-7,TRBV6-5,.,TRBD2,CASSRTSGATYEQYF,TGTGCCAGCAGTAGGACTAGCGGGGCTACCTACGAGCAGTACTTC
TRBJ1-2,TRBV7-3,.,TRBD1,CASSLIGQGGGYTF,TGTGCCAGCAGCTTAATCGGACAGGGCGGAGGCTACACCTTC
TRBJ1-5,TRBV5-6,.,.,CASSLRGSSNQPQHF,TGTGCCAGCAGCTTGAGGGGATCAAGCAATCAGCCCCAGCATTTT
TRBJ2-7,TRBV21-1,.,.,CASSTPTGGGYEQYF,TGTGCCAGCAGCACCCCGACAGGGGGCGGCTACGAGCAGTACTTC
TRBJ2-1,TRBV7-2,.,.,CASSFNGVYNEQFF,TGTGCCAGCAGCTTCAACGGAGTCTACAATGAGCAGTTCTTC
TRBJ2-1,TRBV3-1/TRBV3-2,.,.,CASSRASLSSYNEQFF,TGTGCCAGCAGCCGGGCCAGCTTGAGCTCCTACAATGAGCAGTTCTTC
TRBJ2-1,TRBV6-5,.,TRBD2,CASIGTSVYYNEQFF,TGTGCCAGCATTGGGACTAGCGTTTACTACAATGAGCAGTTCTTC
TRBJ1-1,TRBV9,few,TRBD1,CASSVVPGQGGNTEAFF,TGTGCCAGCAGCGTTGTCCCGGGACAGGGTGGGAACACTGAAGCTTTCTTT
TRBJ1-6,TRBV18,.,TRBD1,CASSPKIGQGSSPLHF,TGTGCCAGCTCCCCAAAGATCGGACAGGGGTCGTCACCCCTCCACTTT
TRBJ1-1,TRBV7-9,.,.,CASSPFDFHEAFF,TGTGCCAGCAGCCCCTTCGACTTTCATGAAGCTTTCTTT
TRBJ1-1,TRBV7-9,.,.,CASSLGTENTEAFF,TGTGCCAGCAGCTTAGGGACAGAGAACACTGAAGCTTTCTTT
TRBJ1-1,TRBV7-7,.,.,CATPGHQIKRDTEAFF,TGTGCCACTCCCGGACACCAGATAAAACGGGACACTGAAGCTTTCTTT
TRBJ1-4,TRBV5-5,.,.,CASSLAGANEKLFF,TGTGCCAGCAGCTTGGCGGGGGCTAATGAAAAACTGTTTTTT
TRBJ2-3,TRBV9,once,TRBD1,CASSIQRGDRGHWDTDTQYF,TGTGCCAGCAGCATCCAAAGGGGGGACAGGGGGCATTGGGACACAGATACGCAGTATTTT
TRBJ1-5,TRBV5-6,.,TRBD1,CASSLQGNNQPQHF,TGTGCCAGCAGCTTACAGGGGAACAATCAGCCCCAGCATTTT
TRBJ1-3,TRBV9,.,.,CASSVDSPSGNTIYF,TGTGCCAGCAGCGTAGACAGCCCCTCTGGAAACACCATATATTTT
TRBJ1-6,TRBV15,.,TRBD1,CATSGRQGSSYNSPLHF,TGTGCCACCAGCGGAAGACAGGGGAGCTCCTATAATTCACCCCTCCACTTT
TRBJ1-1,TRBV18,.,TRBD1,CASSQDRVNTEAFF,TGTGCCAGCTCCCAAGACAGGGTGAACACTGAAGCTTTCTTT
TRBJ1-3,TRBV5-1,.,TRBD1,CASSPRDSPGNTIYF,TGCGCCAGCAGCCCAAGGGACAGCCCTGGAAACACCATATATTTT
TRBJ1-3,TRBV6-5,.,TRBD1,CASRRTGDSGNTIYF,TGTGCCAGCAGGCGTACAGGGGACTCTGGAAACACCATATATTTT
TRBJ1-1,TRBV6-6,.,.,CASSTGLEAFF,TGTGCCAGCAGTACAGGGCTTGAAGCTTTCTTT
TRBJ1-2,TRBV7-2,.,TRBD1,CASSSGTGTAYGYTF,TGTGCCAGCAGCTCAGGAACCGGGACAGCCTATGGCTACACCTTC
TRBJ1-2,TRBV5-1,once,.,CASSPTPGGNYGYTF,TGCGCCAGCAGCCCGACGCCGGGCGGGAACTATGGCTACACCTTC
TRBJ2-1,TRBV9,.,TRBD2,CASSVVGGEQFF,TGTGCCAGCAGCGTAGTCGGGGGGGAGCAGTTCTTC
TRBJ1-2,TRBV5-8,.,.,CASSFSGEGGYTF,TGTGCCAGCAGCTTCTCGGGGGAGGGTGGCTACACCTTC
TRBJ1-5,TRBV7-2,.,TRBD1,CASSLSRGSQPQHF,TGTGCCAGCAGCCTATCCAGGGGGAGTCAGCCCCAGCATTTT
TRBJ1-2,TRBV5-4,.,.,CASSLGGRGYGYTF,TGTGCCAGCAGCTTGGGAGGGCGAGGCTATGGCTACACCTTC
TRBJ1-2,TRBV5-1,.,.,CASSSRSGSGYGYTF,TGCGCCAGCAGCTCCCGGTCAGGGTCGGGCTATGGCTACACCTTC
TRBJ1-4,TRBV4-3,.,TRBD1,CASSQDVPGGLQGEKLFF,TGCGCCAGCAGCCAAGATGTGCCAGGGGGCTTACAGGGGGAAAAACTGTTTTTT
TRBJ1-2,TRBV11-1,few,.,CASSPALGGYGYTF,TGTGCCAGCAGCCCTGCGCTCGGGGGCTATGGCTACACCTTC